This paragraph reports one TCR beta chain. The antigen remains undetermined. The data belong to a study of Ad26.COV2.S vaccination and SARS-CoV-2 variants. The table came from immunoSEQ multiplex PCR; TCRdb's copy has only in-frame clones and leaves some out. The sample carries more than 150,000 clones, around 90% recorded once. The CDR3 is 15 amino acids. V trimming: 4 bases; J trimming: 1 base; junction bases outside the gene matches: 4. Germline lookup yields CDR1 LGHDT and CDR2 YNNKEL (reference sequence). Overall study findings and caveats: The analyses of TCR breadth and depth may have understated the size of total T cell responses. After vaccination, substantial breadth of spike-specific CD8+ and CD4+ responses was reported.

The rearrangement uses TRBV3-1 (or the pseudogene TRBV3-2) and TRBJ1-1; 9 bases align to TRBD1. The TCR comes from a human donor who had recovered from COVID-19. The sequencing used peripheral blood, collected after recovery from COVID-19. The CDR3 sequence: CASSPGTGRNTEAFF. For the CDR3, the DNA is TGTGCCAGCAGCCCAGGGACAGGGAGGAACACTGAAGCTTTCTTT.